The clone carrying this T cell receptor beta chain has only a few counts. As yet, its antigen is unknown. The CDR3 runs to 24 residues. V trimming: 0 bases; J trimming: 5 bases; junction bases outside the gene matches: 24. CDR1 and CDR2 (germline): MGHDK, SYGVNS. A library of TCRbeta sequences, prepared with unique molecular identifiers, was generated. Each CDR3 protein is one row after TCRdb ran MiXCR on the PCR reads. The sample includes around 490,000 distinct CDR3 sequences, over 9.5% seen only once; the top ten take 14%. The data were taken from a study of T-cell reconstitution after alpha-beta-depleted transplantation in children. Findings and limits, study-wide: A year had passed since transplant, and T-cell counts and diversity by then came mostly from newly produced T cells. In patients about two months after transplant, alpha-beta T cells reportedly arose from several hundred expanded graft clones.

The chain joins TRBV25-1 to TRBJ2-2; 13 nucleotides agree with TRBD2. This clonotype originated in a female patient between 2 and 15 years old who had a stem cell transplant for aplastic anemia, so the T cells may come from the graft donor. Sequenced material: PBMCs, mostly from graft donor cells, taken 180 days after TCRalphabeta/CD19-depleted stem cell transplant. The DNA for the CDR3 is TGTGCCAGCAGTGAATATCCCCTACTAGCGGGAGGGCCTTGGGCCTACTACTATACCGGGGAGCTGTTTTTT. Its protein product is CASSEYPLLAGGPWAYYYTGELFF.